The next 10 T cell receptor beta chains were all read from a single sample in a study of T cell responses to AZD1222 COVID-19 vaccine. The assay was immunoSEQ multiplex PCR, and TCRdb's table has in-frame clones only and misses some. The sample carries some 200,000 clones, about 95% recorded once. The source material was peripheral blood, sampled 28 days after the second dose of the MenACWY control vaccine. The source of these receptors is an adult who received the MenACWY meningococcal vaccine as a control.

The rearrangement joins TRBV18 to TRBJ2-5, with 11 nucleotides matching TRBD1. CDR1 KGHSH and CDR2 LQKENI come from the germline V gene. The length of the CDR3 is 16 residues. V was clipped by 3 bases and J by 2 bases; unmatched bases: 5. DNA of the CDR3: TGTGCCAGCTCACCGTGGACAGGGGGCCGGCAAGAGACCCAGTACTTC. Residues: CASSPWTGGRQETQYF. The whole variable domain, filled in from reference TRBV18 and TRBJ2-5, reads NAGVMQNPRHLVRRRGQEARLRCSPMKGHSHVYWYRQLPEEGLKFMVYLQKENIIDESGMPKERFSAEFPKEGPSILRIQQVVRGDSAAYFCASSPWTGGRQETQYFGPGTRLLVL.

CDR3: CASSLDRGGEKLFF. CDR3 coding DNA: TGCGCCAGCAGCTTGGACAGGGGAGGTGAAAAACTGTTTTTT. J is TRBJ1-4 and V is TRBV5-1; 7 bases line up with TRBD1. The CDR3 runs to 14 residues. V was pared by 0 bases and J by 7 bases, with 3 bases of the junction left unmatched. Germline V CDR1 and CDR2: SGHRS, YFSETQ. Together with reference TRBV5-1 and TRBJ1-4, the CDR3 gives the full variable domain: KAGVTQTPRYLIKTRGQQVTLSCSPISGHRSVSWYQQTPGQGLQFLFEYFSETQRNKGNFPGRFSGRQFSNSRSEMNVSTLELGDSALYLCASSLDRGGEKLFFGSGTQLSVL.

This chain connects TRBV7-9 to TRBJ2-1; D may be TRBD2 (6 bases). CDR1 and CDR2 from the germline V gene are SEHNR and FQNEAQ (reference sequence). The CDR3 runs 14 residues. V lost 0 bases and J 4 bases, leaving 7 bases between the germline ends. CDR3 amino acids: CASSLAGGYNEQFF. The DNA of the CDR3 is TGTGCCAGCAGCTTAGCGGGGGGTTACAATGAGCAGTTCTTC.

This clone was counted a single time. The rearrangement joins TRBV29-1 to TRBJ2-7; 9 positions agree with TRBD1. There are 14 residues in the CDR3. V lost 6 bases to trimming and J lost 3 bases; unmatched junction nucleotides: 9. Germline CDR1 is SQVTM and CDR2 is ANQGSEA. In DNA, the CDR3 is TGCAGCGTAGGCACGGGACAGGGTTTCTACGAGCAGTACTTC. The encoded protein is CSVGTGQGFYEQYF.

The chain employs TRBV5-4 and TRBJ1-1; no clear D. V lost 2 bases to trimming and J lost 1 base, with 12 bases between them. The CDR3 totals 15 residues. Germline values: CDR1 SGHNT, CDR2 YYREEE (reference sequence). Here the CDR3 DNA reads TGTGCCAGCAGCTTTCGAAGGTCGGCGAACACTGAAGCTTTCTTT. As protein: CASSFRRSANTEAFF.

This clone was picked up one time. The genes are TRBV10-3 and TRBJ1-2; TRBD1 agrees at 8 bases. The CDR3 totals 13 residues. Germline CDR1 ENHRY, CDR2 SYGVKD. V shed 6 bases, J shed 8 bases, and the junction held 8 bases outside the gene matches. The CDR3 region is CAIRVGQGGGYTF. The CDR3 nucleotides are TGTGCCATCAGGGTTGGACAGGGAGGAGGCTACACCTTC.

The rearrangement uses TRBV10-3 and TRBJ1-4, with D maybe TRBD1 (5 bases). In germline, CDR1 is ENHRY, CDR2 SYGVKD. This CDR3 spans 13 amino acids. The V gene lost 6 bases and the J gene lost 8 bases, with 13 bases spanning the gap. This CDR3 is CAIRGQAGEKLFF. The CDR3 nucleotides are TGTGCCATCAGGGGGCAGGCAGGGGAAAAACTGTTTTTT.

This chain connects TRBV19 to TRBJ2-2, with D hard to call. Germline lookup yields CDR1 LNHDA and CDR2 SQIVND (reference sequence). V gave up 3 bases and J gave up 4 bases, with 9 bases separating them. The CDR3 has 14 residues. In DNA, the CDR3 is TGTGCCAGTAGTATCCGGCGGAGCACCGGGGAGCTGTTTTTT. Translated: CASSIRRSTGELFF. Using reference TRBV19 and TRBJ2-2 for the parts outside the CDR3, the full variable domain is DGGITQSPKYLFRKEGQNVTLSCEQNLNHDAMYWYRQDPGQGLRLIYYSQIVNDFQKGDIAEGYSVSREKKESFPLTVTSAQKNPTAFYLCASSIRRSTGELFFGEGSRLTVL.

J is TRBJ2-3 and V is TRBV3-1 (or the pseudogene TRBV3-2); weak D call: TRBD1 (7 bases). The germline V gene has CDR1 LGHDT and CDR2 YNNKEL (reference sequence). The CDR3 is made up of 15 amino acids. V was pared by 5 bases and J by 2 bases, with 14 bases between. DNA of the CDR3: TGTGCCAGCAGCGGAGGGGGCGGTCCCACAGATACGCAGTATTTT. Encoded protein: CASSGGGGPTDTQYF.

The genes are TRBV21-1 and TRBJ2-5. TRBV21-1 is a pseudogene. The CDR3 has 17 residues. The CDR3, as DNA: TGTGCCAGCCCCAGGGGAGGCCCTCAGGGACTCCAAGAGACCCAGTACTTC. Translating gives CASPRGGPQGLQETQYF.